Reported below is one TCR beta chain. Its antigen has not been determined. The record has no base qualities; no much larger clone is one base away. The data originate from a study of T cell responses to AZD1222 COVID-19 vaccine (dated by TCRdb to about 2021). Looking at the study overall: A total of under 250 trial participants underwent TCR sequencing, of whom under 220 had received two doses of AZD1222 and about 26 had received two doses of the MenACWY control vaccine. Enrollment into the trials was organized by age into subgroups of 18-55, 56-69 and 70-plus years, and those subgroups contained roughly 150, 30 and 60 TCR-sequenced participants, respectively.

Overall study results and their limits: Most participants were white British and females outnumbered males, and the authors suggested that clonal diversity may have been underestimated. Vaccine-associated CD4 TCRs spanned the whole spike protein, with dominant responses in regions 160-218 and 743-854. Reportedly, almost half of the unique spike-specific TCRs recognized epitopes lying outside the regions that are mutated in the B.1.351 and B.1.1.7 variants. Only five or six AZD1222 recipients were SARS-CoV-2 seropositive at baseline, limiting conclusions about previously exposed vaccinees. No day 14 peak-response samples were available, so repertoires were characterized only after the peak T cell response. Spike-specific TCR breadth and depth rose significantly after two AZD1222 doses compared with day 0 and with MenACWY recipients. In the small 56-69-year group, the increase in depth fell short of significance, most likely because of low power.

The CDR3 regions of human TCRbeta chains were analyzed by immunosequencing. From the authors' description of their analysis: TCRs in the repertoires were matched against a reference library of SARS-CoV-2-specific TCRs that had been generated with the MIRA antigen-specificity platform. Breadth was defined as the fraction of unique TCRs that were SARS-CoV-2-associated, and depth was defined as the fraction of total T cells that were SARS-CoV-2-associated. Each spike-specific TCR was assigned to its reactive spike region and to a CD4 or CD8 class using the MIRA data. Log10-transformed breadth and depth values were compared by one-way ANOVA with Sidak's multiple comparisons tests. TCRdb obtained this table from immuneACCESS and retained in-frame rearrangements with V and J assigned. These tables miss some clones; where compared with another copy, unresolved V genes account for less than half of the shortfall, and the remainder is unexplained. That table is the source of V, J and clone size, and D and trimming were worked out from the DNA. Counted in this sample were roughly 120,000 clones; 93% of them appeared once. The ten most abundant clones make up about 5% of the sample.

Including cysteine and phenylalanine, the CDR3 has 13 amino acids. Just CDR3 DNA is preserved here, 39 bases in frame from base 1. Cut back by 7 bases and 10 bases, the V and J ends lie 17 bases apart. From a lookup of the germline V gene, CDR1 and CDR2 are SNHLY and FYNNEI. The time point label of this sample denotes: about 28 days (+/-7) after the second vaccine dose. AZD1222 recipients whose second dose came at about 4 weeks and those whose second dose came at about 12 weeks were combined into one group, since spike-specific TCR depth and breadth did not differ between the two schedules. Samples from vaccinated people were obtained from the UK trials COV001 and COV002, which included a single-blind randomized controlled phase 2/3 trial of AZD1222 (ChAdOx1 nCoV-19) in healthy adults. For TCRbeta chain sequencing, PBMC samples were collected from trial participants at day 0 and at day 28 after the second dose.

Recombination connected TRBV2 to TRBJ1-5, and perhaps TRBD1 as D gene, on 6 matching bases. The sample consisted of peripheral blood, taken 28 days after the second AZD1222 dose. The TCR sequence derives from an adult who received the AZD1222 COVID-19 vaccine. The CDR3 region reads CASTKDSSGPQHF. In nucleotides, the sequence is TGTGCCAGCACCAAGGACAGCTCTGGTCCCCAGCATTTT.